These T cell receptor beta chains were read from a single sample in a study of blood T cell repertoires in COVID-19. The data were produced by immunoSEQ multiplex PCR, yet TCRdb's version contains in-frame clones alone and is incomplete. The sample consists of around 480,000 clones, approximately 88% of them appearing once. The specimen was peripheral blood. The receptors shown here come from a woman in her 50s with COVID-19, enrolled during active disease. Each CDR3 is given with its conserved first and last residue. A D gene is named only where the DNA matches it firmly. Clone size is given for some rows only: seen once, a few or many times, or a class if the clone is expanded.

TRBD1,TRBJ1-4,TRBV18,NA,TGTGCCAGCTCACCTCAGGGGGCTTTGGAAAAACTGTTTTTT,CASSPQGALEKLFF
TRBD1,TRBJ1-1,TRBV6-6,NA,TGTGCCAGCAACAGGGGACGGGCTATAAACACTGAAGCTTTCTTT,CASNRGRAINTEAFF
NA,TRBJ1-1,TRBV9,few,TGTGCCAGCAGCGTGGTGAGTACTGAAGCTTTCTTT,CASSVVSTEAFF
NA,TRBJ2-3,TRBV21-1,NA,TGTGCCAGCAGCCTTTTGGGCGGGGGGGATACAGATACGCAGTATTTT,CASSLLGGGDTDTQYF
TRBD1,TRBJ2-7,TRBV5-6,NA,TGTGCCAGCAGCTTGGGGGACAGTCCCTACGAGCAGTACTTC,CASSLGDSPYEQYF
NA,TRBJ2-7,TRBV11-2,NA,TGTGCCAGCAGCTTAGGGTTGGGGGCCGGCGCCTACGAGCAGTACTTC,CASSLGLGAGAYEQYF
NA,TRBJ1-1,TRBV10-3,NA,TGTGCCATCAGTGAGTCCCAGGGGAACACTGAAGCTTTCTTT,CAISESQGNTEAFF
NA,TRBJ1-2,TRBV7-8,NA,TGTGCCAGCAGCTTAGTGTATAGAAGGAGGGATTCGTCCTCGTCTAACTATGGCTACACCTTC,CASSLVYRRRDSSSSNYGYTF
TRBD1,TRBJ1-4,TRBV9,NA,TGTGCCAGCAGCGTTAGGACAGGGGAGAATGAAAAACTGTTTTTT,CASSVRTGENEKLFF
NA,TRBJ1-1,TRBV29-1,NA,TGCAGCGTTGAGAGAGGAGGGAACACTGAAGCTTTCTTT,CSVERGGNTEAFF
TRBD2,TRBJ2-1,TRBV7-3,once,TGTGCCAGCAGCCCCGGGGGGTCCTACAATGAGCAGTTCTTC,CASSPGGSYNEQFF
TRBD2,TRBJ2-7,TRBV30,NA,TGTGCCTGGAGTGGGGTTAGCGGGGGGATGTACGAGCAGTACTTC,CAWSGVSGGMYEQYF
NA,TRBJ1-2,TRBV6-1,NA,TGTGCCAGCAGTGAAGTCGGCCGGGGGGTTGGCTACACCTTC,CASSEVGRGVGYTF
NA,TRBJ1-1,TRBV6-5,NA,TGTGCCAGCAGTAGGGGAGGATTAAACACTGAAGCTTTCTTT,CASSRGGLNTEAFF
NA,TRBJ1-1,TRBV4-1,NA,TGCGCCAGCAGCCGACAAGATAAGAACACTGAAGCTTTCTTT,CASSRQDKNTEAFF
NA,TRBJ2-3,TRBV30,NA,TGTGCCTGGGCCGTCCGGGGGGCCATAATAGATACGCAGTATTTT,CAWAVRGAIIDTQYF
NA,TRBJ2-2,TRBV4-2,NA,TGTGCCAGCAGCCAAGAGGCAGGGACCGGGGAGCTGTTTTTT,CASSQEAGTGELFF
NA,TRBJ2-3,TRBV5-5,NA,TGTGCCAGCAGCTTGGACAGGGGCACAGATACGCAGTATTTT,CASSLDRGTDTQYF
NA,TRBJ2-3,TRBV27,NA,TGTGCCAGCAGTTTATCCGCCCAAGCGGATACGCAGTATTTT,CASSLSAQADTQYF
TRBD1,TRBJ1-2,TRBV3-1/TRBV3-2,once,TGTGCCAGCAGCCGTACGACAGGGGTCTATGGCTACACCTTC,CASSRTTGVYGYTF
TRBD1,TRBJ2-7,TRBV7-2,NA,TGTGCCAGTACCCGGGACAGGGGGCCCTACGAGCAGTACTTC,CASTRDRGPYEQYF
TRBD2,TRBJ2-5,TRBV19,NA,TGTGCCAGTAGTACGGGGGGAAGGGAGACCCAGTACTTC,CASSTGGRETQYF
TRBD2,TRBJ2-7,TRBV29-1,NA,TGCAGCGCTGCCGGGACTAGCGGGGGCGAGCAGTACTTC,CSAAGTSGGEQYF